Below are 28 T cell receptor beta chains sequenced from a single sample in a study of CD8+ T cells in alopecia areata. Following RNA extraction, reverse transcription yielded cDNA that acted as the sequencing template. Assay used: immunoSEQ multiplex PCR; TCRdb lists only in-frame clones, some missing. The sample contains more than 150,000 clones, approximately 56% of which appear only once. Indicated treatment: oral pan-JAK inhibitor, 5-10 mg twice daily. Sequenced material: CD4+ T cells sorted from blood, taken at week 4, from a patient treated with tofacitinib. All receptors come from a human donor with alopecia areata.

CDR3 bases: TGCAGCGTCAGGTGGGACAGAATCAGCTCTGGGGCCAACGTCCTGACTTTC. Its protein product is CSVRWDRISSGANVLTF. This chain links TRBV29-1 with TRBJ2-6; 7 positions agree with TRBD1. CDR3 size: 17 residues. The V segment lost 6 bases and the J segment 0 bases; nucleotides outside the gene matches: 11. From germline, CDR1 is SQVTM and CDR2 ANQGSEA.

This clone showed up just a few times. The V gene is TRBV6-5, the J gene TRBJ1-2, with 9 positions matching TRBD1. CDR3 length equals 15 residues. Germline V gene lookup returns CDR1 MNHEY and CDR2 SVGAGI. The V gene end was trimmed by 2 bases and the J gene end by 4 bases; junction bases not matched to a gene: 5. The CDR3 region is CASSYLGQGGYGYTF. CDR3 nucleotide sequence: TGTGCCAGCAGTTACCTGGGACAGGGTGGCTATGGCTACACCTTC.

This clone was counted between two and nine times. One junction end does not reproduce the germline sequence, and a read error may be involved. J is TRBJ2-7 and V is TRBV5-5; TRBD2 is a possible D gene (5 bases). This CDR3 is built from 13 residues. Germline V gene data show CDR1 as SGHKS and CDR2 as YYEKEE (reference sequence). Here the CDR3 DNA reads TGCGCCAGCAGCCAAGGGAACGGGGTCAAGCAGTACTTC. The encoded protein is CASSQGNGVKQYF.

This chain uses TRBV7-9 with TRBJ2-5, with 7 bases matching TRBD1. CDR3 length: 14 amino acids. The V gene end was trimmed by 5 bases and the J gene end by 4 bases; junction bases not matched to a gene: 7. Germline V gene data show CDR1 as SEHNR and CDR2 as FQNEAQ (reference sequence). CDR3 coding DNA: TGTGCCAGCAGCCTAACGACAGGGACAGAGACCCAGTACTTC. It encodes CASSLTTGTETQYF.

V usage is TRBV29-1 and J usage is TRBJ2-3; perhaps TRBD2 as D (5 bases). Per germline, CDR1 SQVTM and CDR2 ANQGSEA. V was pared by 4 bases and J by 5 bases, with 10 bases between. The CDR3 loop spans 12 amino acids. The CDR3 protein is CSVAGNVDTQYF. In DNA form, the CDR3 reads TGCAGCGTTGCGGGGAATGTAGATACGCAGTATTTT.

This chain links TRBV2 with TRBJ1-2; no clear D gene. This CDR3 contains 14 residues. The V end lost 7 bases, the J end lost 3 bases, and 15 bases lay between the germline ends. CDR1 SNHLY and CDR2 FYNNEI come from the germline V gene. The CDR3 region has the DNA TGTGCCAGCAACACAGCTCAGACCTACTATGGCTACACCTTC. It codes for CASNTAQTYYGYTF.

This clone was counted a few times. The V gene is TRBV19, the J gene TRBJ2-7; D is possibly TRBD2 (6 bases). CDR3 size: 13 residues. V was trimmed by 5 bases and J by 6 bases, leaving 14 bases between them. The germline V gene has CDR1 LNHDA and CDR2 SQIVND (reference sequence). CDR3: CASSPREVGEQYF. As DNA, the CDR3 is TGTGCCAGTAGTCCGAGGGAGGTAGGCGAGCAGTACTTC.

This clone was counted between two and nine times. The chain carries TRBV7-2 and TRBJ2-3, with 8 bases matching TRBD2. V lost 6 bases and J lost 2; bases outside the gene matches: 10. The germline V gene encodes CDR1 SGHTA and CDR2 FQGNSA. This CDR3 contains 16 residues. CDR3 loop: CASSHRAGDTTDTQYF. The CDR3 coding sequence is TGTGCCAGCAGTCATCGAGCGGGGGATACCACAGATACGCAGTATTTT. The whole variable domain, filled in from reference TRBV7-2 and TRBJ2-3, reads GAGVSQSPSNKVTEKGKDVELRCDPISGHTALYWYRQSLGQGLEFLIYFQGNSAPDKSGLPSDRFSAERTGGSVSTLTIQRTQQEDSAVYLCASSHRAGDTTDTQYFGPGTRLTVL.

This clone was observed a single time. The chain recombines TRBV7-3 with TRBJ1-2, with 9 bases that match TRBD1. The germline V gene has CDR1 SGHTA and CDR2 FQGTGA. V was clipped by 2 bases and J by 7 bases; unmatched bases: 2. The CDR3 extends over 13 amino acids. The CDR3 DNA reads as TGTGCCAGCAGCTTAGGACAGGGGAGTGGCTACACCTTC. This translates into CASSLGQGSGYTF.

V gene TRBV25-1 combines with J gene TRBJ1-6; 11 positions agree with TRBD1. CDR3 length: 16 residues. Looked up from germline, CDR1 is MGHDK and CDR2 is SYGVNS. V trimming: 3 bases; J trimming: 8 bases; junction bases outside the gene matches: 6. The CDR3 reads CASSDQGQGVYSPLHF. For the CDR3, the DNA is TGTGCCAGCAGTGACCAGGGACAGGGGGTATATTCACCCCTCCACTTT.

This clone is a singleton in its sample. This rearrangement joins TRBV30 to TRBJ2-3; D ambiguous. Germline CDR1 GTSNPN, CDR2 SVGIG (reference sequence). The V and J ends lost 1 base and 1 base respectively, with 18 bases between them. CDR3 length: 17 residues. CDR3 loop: CAWSGPPPVLRTDTQYF. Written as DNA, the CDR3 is TGTGCCTGGAGTGGTCCTCCTCCAGTCCTACGCACAGATACGCAGTATTTT.

DNA of the CDR3: TGCGCCAGCAGCTCCGGGACGATACGCTACGAGCAGTACTTC. Encoded protein: CASSSGTIRYEQYF. The chain has TRBV5-1 and TRBJ2-7; either TRBD1 or TRBD2 may supply D (5 bases each). Germline V gene lookup returns CDR1 SGHRS and CDR2 YFSETQ. CDR3 length: 14 amino acids. V was trimmed by 3 bases and J by 3 bases, leaving 13 bases between them.

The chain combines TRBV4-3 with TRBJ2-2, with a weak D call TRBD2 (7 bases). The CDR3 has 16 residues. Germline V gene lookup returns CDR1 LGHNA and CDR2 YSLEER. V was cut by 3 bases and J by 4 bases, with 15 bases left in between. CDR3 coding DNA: TGCGCCAGCAGCCATGTTGGGCGGGGGCCCACCGGGGAGCTGTTTTTT. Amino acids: CASSHVGRGPTGELFF.

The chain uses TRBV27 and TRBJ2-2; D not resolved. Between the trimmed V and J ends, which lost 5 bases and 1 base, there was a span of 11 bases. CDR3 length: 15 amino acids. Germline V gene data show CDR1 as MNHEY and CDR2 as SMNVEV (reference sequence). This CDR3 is CASSPTRLNTGELFF. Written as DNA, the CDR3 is TGTGCCAGCAGTCCCACAAGGCTGAACACCGGGGAGCTGTTTTTT.

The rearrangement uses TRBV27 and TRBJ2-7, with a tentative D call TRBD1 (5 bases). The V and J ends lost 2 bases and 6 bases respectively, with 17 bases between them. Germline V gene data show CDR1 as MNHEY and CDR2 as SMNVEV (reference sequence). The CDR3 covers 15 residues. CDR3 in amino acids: CASSLRSSGFSEQYF. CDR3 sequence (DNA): TGTGCCAGCAGTTTAAGGAGCTCAGGGTTCAGCGAGCAGTACTTC.

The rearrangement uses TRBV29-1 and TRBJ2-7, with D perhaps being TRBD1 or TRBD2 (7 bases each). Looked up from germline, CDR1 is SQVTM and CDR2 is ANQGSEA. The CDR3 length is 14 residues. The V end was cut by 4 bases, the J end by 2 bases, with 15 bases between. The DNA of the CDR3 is TGCAGCGTTGGATTAGGGAGGGGGCCCTACGAGCAGTACTTC. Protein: CSVGLGRGPYEQYF.

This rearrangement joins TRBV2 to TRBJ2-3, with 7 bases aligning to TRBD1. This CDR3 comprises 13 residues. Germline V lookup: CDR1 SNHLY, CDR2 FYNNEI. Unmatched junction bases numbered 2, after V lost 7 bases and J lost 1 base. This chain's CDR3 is CASNRGRTDTQYF. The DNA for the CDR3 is TGTGCCAGCAATAGGGGGCGCACAGATACGCAGTATTTT.

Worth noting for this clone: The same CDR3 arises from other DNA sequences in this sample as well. CDR3 nucleotides: TGTGCCAGCAGCGTCGCCGGTTCCTACGAGCAGTACTTC. Translated: CASSVAGSYEQYF. The chain joins TRBV9 to TRBJ2-7; no firm D call. There are 13 residues in the CDR3. In germline, CDR1 is SGDLS, CDR2 YYNGEE. V lost 2 bases and J 1 base, leaving 7 bases between the germline ends.

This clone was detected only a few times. The CDR3 region is CASSYPAETQYF. CDR3 nucleotide sequence: TGCGCCAGCAGTTATCCGGCGGAGACCCAGTACTTC. The rearrangement links TRBV4-1 to TRBJ2-5; D remains unclear. V was trimmed by 6 bases and J by 5 bases, leaving 10 bases between them. Germline values: CDR1 MGHRA, CDR2 YSYEKL. This CDR3 is 12 amino acids long.

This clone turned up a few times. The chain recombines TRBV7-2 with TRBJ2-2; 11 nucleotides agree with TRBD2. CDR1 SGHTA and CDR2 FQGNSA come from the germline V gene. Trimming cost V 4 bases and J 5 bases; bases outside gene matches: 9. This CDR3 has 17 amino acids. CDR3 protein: CASSSPLAGAGTGELFF. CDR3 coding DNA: TGTGCCAGCAGCTCCCCACTAGCGGGGGCTGGTACCGGGGAGCTGTTTTTT.

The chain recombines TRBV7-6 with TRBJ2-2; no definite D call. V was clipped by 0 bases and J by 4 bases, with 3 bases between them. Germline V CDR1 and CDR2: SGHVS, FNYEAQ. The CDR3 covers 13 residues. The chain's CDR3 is CASSLAITGELFF. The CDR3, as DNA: TGTGCCAGCAGCTTAGCAATCACCGGGGAGCTGTTTTTT.

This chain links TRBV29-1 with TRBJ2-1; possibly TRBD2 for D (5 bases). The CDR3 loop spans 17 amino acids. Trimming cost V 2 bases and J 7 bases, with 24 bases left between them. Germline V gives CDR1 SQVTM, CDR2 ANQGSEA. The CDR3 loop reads CSVEWRRTAGIKNEQFF. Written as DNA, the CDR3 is TGCAGCGTTGAATGGCGGAGGACCGCCGGAATCAAAAATGAGCAGTTCTTC.

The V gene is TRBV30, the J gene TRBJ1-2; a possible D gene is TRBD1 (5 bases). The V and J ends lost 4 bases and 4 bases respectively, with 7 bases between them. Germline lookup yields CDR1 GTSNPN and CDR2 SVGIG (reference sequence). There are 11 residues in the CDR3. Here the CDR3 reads CAWTGSYGYTF. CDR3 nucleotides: TGTGCCTGGACAGGGTCCTATGGCTACACCTTC.

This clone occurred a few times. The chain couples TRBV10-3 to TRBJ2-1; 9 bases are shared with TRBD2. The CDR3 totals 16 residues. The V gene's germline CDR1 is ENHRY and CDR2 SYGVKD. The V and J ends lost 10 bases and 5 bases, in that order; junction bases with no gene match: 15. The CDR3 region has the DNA TGTGCCACCACCTTGGTCCCTAGCGGGGATAACAATGAGCAGTTCTTC. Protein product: CATTLVPSGDNNEQFF.

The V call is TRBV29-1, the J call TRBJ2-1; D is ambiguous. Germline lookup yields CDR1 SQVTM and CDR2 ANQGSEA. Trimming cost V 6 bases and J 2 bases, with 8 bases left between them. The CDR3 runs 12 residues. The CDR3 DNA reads TGCAGCGTGATTAGGACCTACAATGAGCAGTTCTTC. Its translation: CSVIRTYNEQFF.

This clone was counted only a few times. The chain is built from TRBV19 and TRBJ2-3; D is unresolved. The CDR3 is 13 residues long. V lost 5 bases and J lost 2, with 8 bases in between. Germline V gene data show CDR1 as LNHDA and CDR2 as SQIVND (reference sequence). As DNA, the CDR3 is TGTGCCAGTAGTTCCCCGACCACAGATACGCAGTATTTT. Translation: CASSSPTTDTQYF.

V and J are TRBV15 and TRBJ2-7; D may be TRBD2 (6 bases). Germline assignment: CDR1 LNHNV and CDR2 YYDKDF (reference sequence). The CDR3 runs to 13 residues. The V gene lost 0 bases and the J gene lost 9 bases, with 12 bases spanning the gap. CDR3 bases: TGTGCCACCAGCAGAGATCTGGGGGAGGCGCAGTACTTC. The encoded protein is CATSRDLGEAQYF. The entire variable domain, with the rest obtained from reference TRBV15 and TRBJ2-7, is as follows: DAMVIQNPRYQVTQFGKPVTLSCSQTLNHNVMYWYQQKSSQAPKLLFHYYDKDFNNEADTPDNFQSRRPNTSFCFLDIRSPGLGDTAMYLCATSRDLGEAQYFGPGTRLTVT.

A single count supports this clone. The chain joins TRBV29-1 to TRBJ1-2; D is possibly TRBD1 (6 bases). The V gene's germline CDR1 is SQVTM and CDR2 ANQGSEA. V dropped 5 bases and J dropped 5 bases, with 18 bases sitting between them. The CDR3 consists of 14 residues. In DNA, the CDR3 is TGCAGCGTTATGACAGATCTAGGGGGGTATGGCTACACCTTC. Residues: CSVMTDLGGYGYTF.